The 14 T cell receptor beta chains below come from one sample, sequenced in a study of control samples from healthy donors and cancer patients. TCRdb's table, derived via immunoSEQ multiplex PCR, lists solely in-frame clones and lacks some. The sample has 100,000 to 150,000 clones, roughly 94% seen once. The sequenced sample was blood. These receptors were obtained from a man aged 25 to 40 in good health.

The chain recombines TRBV25-1 with TRBJ1-4; possible D gene TRBD1, 6 bases. This CDR3 comprises 15 residues. The germline CDR1 and CDR2 sequences are MGHDK and SYGVNS. The ends were cut back, 6 bases at V and 5 bases at J, with 16 bases in the middle. This CDR3 reads CASSGGAGVNEKLFF. The CDR3 coding sequence is TGTGCCAGCAGCGGGGGGGCAGGGGTAAATGAAAAACTGTTTTTT.

This clone was picked up a small number of times. The rearrangement links TRBV6-1 to TRBJ2-1, with 8 bases fitting TRBD2. The CDR3 has 16 amino acids. Germline CDR1 is MNHNS and CDR2 is SASEGT. V gave up 2 bases and J gave up 3 bases; unmatched junction bases: 6. DNA for the CDR3: TGTGCCAGCAGTGAATCGGCGGGGGGTGTCTACAATGAGCAGTTCTTC. This sequence encodes CASSESAGGVYNEQFF.

The DNA for the CDR3 is TGTGCCAGCAGCCGAGGCGGGACGGCCCCCTACGAGCAGTACTTC. Its translation is CASSRGGTAPYEQYF. The V call is TRBV5-6, the J call TRBJ2-7, with D perhaps TRBD2 (6 bases). Germline assignment: CDR1 SGHDT and CDR2 YYEEEE. The CDR3 sequence is 15 residues long. Trimming stripped 4 bases from V and 2 bases from J, with 16 bases between. The complete variable domain, with remaining parts taken from reference TRBV5-6 and TRBJ2-7, reads DAGVTQSPTHLIKTRGQQVTLRCSPKSGHDTVSWYQQALGQGPQFIFQYYEEEERQRGNFPDRFSGHQFPNYSSELNVNALLLGDSALYLCASSRGGTAPYEQYFGPGTRLTVT.

This chain joins TRBV30 and TRBJ1-5; perhaps TRBD1 as D (5 bases). The germline V gene has CDR1 GTSNPN and CDR2 SVGIG (reference sequence). The V and J ends lost 1 base and 13 bases respectively, with 14 bases between them. The CDR3 contains 12 residues. The DNA of the CDR3 is TGTGCCTGGAGTGCGGGGCCTACGATACAGCATTTT. This gives the protein CAWSAGPTIQHF.

This sequence joins TRBV7-2 and TRBJ1-5; TRBD1 agrees at 7 bases. This CDR3 has 14 residues. CDR1 SGHTA and CDR2 FQGNSA come from the germline V gene. The V gene end was trimmed by 1 base and the J gene end by 5 bases; junction bases not matched to a gene: 2. The CDR3 is CASSLGQGDQPQHF. The CDR3 DNA follows: TGTGCCAGCAGCTTAGGACAGGGAGATCAGCCCCAGCATTTT.

The chain is built from TRBV3-1 (or the pseudogene TRBV3-2) and TRBJ2-5; D unclear. CDR1 and CDR2 (germline): LGHDT, YNNKEL (reference sequence). Trimming took 0 bases from V and 3 from J, leaving 8 bases between them. The CDR3 length is 14 residues. As DNA, the CDR3 is TGTGCCAGCAGCCAAGATACCCTAAAAGAGACCCAGTACTTC. Residues: CASSQDTLKETQYF.

The V call is TRBV7-9, the J call TRBJ1-5; the D gene is possibly TRBD1 (5 bases). V dropped 5 bases and J dropped 4 bases, with 15 bases sitting between them. Germline values: CDR1 SEHNR, CDR2 FQNEAQ (reference sequence). This CDR3 comprises 15 residues. The CDR3 region has the DNA TGTGCCAGCAGCCAAGGGACCGGAGGGAATCAGCCCCAGCATTTT. It yields the protein CASSQGTGGNQPQHF.

The rearrangement links TRBV28 to TRBJ2-7; D might be TRBD1 (5 bases). The germline CDR1 and CDR2 sequences are MDHEN and SYDVKM. This CDR3 has 16 amino acids. V was clipped by 4 bases and J by 0 bases, with 16 bases between them. CDR3 sequence reads: CASSSLTDRFSYEQYF. CDR3 nucleotides: TGTGCCAGCAGTTCTTTGACAGATCGATTCTCCTACGAGCAGTACTTC.

The chain uses TRBV28 and TRBJ1-1; D not certain. Trimming removed 7 bases at V and 0 bases at J, with 12 bases between. Per germline, CDR1 MDHEN and CDR2 SYDVKM. This CDR3 has 14 amino acids. The CDR3 loop reads CASIPGFLNTEAFF. The CDR3 nucleotides read TGTGCCAGCATCCCAGGTTTTTTGAACACTGAAGCTTTCTTT.

This chain uses TRBV7-2 with TRBJ1-1; 9 nucleotides align to TRBD1. In germline, CDR1 is SGHTA, CDR2 FQGNSA. Trimming cost V 4 bases and J 0 bases; bases outside gene matches: 3. The CDR3 covers 15 residues. The CDR3: CASSSTGGVNTEAFF. CDR3 in DNA: TGTGCCAGCAGCTCGACAGGGGGTGTGAACACTGAAGCTTTCTTT.

The J gene is TRBJ1-3, the V gene TRBV21-1. TRBV21-1 is listed as a pseudogene. The CDR3 has 14 amino acids. CDR3 sequence: CANKQRDGGNTIYF. The CDR3 DNA follows: TGTGCCAACAAGCAACGGGACGGTGGAAACACCATATATTTT.

This chain uses TRBV5-1 with TRBJ1-6; D unclear. Germline V gene data show CDR1 as SGHRS and CDR2 as YFSETQ. The V gene lost 1 base and the J gene lost 9 bases, with 11 bases spanning the gap. This CDR3 has 14 residues. The CDR3 DNA reads TGCGCCAGCAGCTTGACAGATAAAGGTTCACCCCTCCACTTT. This codes for CASSLTDKGSPLHF. Variable domain in full (rest from reference TRBV5-1 and TRBJ1-6): KAGVTQTPRYLIKTRGQQVTLSCSPISGHRSVSWYQQTPGQGLQFLFEYFSETQRNKGNFPGRFSGRQFSNSRSEMNVSTLELGDSALYLCASSLTDKGSPLHFGNGTRLTVT.

This clone was seen once. This rearrangement joins TRBV12-5 to TRBJ1-4, with D perhaps matching TRBD1 (6 bases). Trimming cost V 5 bases and J 4 bases, with 8 bases left between them. Germline V gene data show CDR1 as LGHNT and CDR2 as FRNRAP. This CDR3 comprises 13 residues. The CDR3 here is CASGPGDNEKLFF. The CDR3 DNA follows: TGTGCTAGTGGTCCAGGGGATAATGAAAAACTGTTTTTT.

The rearrangement links TRBV7-3 to TRBJ2-3, with 13 positions matching TRBD2. CDR1 SGHTA and CDR2 FQGTGA come from the germline V gene. Germline trimming cut 6 bases from V and 7 bases from J; bases unmatched to any gene: 7. CDR3 length: 15 residues. As DNA, the CDR3 is TGTGCCAGCAGATCCGGGACTAGCGGGGCAAATACGCAGTATTTT. Protein sequence: CASRSGTSGANTQYF.